This record concerns one TCR beta chain sequence. In this sample, this clonotype turned up a few times. Its antigen has not been determined. Nothing much larger sits one base from this clone, and base qualities are not available. This entry comes from a study (dated by TCRdb to the mid-2010s). From V the trimming removes 6 bases and from J it removes 2 bases, while the gene matches leave 15 bases of the junction unaccounted for. The cysteine opens and the phenylalanine closes a CDR3 of 18 amino acids. Kept here is only the CDR3 DNA, which spans 54 bases and is read in frame from base 1. Receptor amplification or capture employed RT-PCR. The instrument was an Illumina MiSeq. The public reads were quality trimmed at Q25 with fastp and then assembled into clones with MiXCR by TCRdb, keeping productive beta chains. Every CDR3 protein is listed once, alongside the most common genes and DNA of its rows. Counted in this sample were about 680,000 distinct CDR3 sequences; 11% to 15% of them appeared once. The ten largest clones add up to roughly 3.9% of the sample.

The receptor was derived from a female donor in good health, serving as a healthy control. The chain is made from TRBV12-3 or TRBV12-4 and TRBJ2-2, with 7 bases in between that match TRBD1. The source material was memory CD4+ T cells from blood. The CDR3 protein is CASSLLTGDRTNTGELFF. The DNA sequence is given as TGTGCCAGCAGCCTTCTTACAGGGGATCGGACAAACACCGGGGAGCTGTTTTTT.